These T cell receptor beta chains were read from a single sample in a study of human T cells and chemical hapten exposure. One entry per CDR3 protein results from TCRdb running MiXCR on the RACE reads. The table lists approximately 81,000 distinct CDR3 sequences, about 8.7% of them singletons. The material sequenced was whole blood. The receptors derive from a male donor in good health. Some clones in this sample may be carry-over from other donors' samples. Both conserved end residues are part of each CDR3. The D gene is left open where the match is weak. Rows give clone size only sometimes, using once, few, many, or a class for an expanded clone.

d_call	j_call	cdr3_length	clone_size	v_call	cdr3_aa	cdr3_nt
NA	TRBJ1-3	16	NA	TRBV6-6	CASSYNVGDSGNTIYF	TGTGCCAGCAGTTACAACGTCGGGGACTCTGGAAACACCATATATTTT
NA	TRBJ2-5	17	many	TRBV20-1	CSARGNKGQGPEETQYF	TGCAGTGCTAGAGGGAATAAAGGGCAGGGGCCGGAGGAGACCCAGTACTTC
TRBD1	TRBJ2-2	13	NA	TRBV2	CASRDRDAGELFF	TGTGCCAGCAGGGACAGGGACGCCGGGGAGCTGTTTTTT
NA	TRBJ1-1	14	NA	TRBV30	CAWSPPGWGTEAFF	TGTGCCTGGAGTCCTCCGGGTTGGGGGACTGAAGCTTTCTTT
TRBD2	TRBJ2-7	15	few	TRBV14	CASSPWTSGSHEQYF	TGTGCCAGCAGCCCCTGGACTAGCGGGAGTCACGAGCAGTACTTC
TRBD2	TRBJ2-3	15	few	TRBV19	CASRVGLAGADTQYF	TGTGCCAGTAGGGTAGGACTAGCGGGAGCGGATACGCAGTATTTT
NA	TRBJ2-1	12	NA	TRBV5-1	CASSLRVHEQFF	TGCGCCAGCAGCTTGAGGGTGCATGAGCAGTTCTTC
TRBD1	TRBJ2-7	15	few	TRBV12-3/TRBV12-4	CASSTPTGITYEQYF	TGTGCCAGCAGTACCCCGACAGGGATTACCTACGAGCAGTACTTC
NA	TRBJ2-7	13	NA	TRBV12-3/TRBV12-4	CASSFPGANEQYF	TGTGCCAGCAGTTTTCCAGGGGCGAACGAGCAGTACTTC
TRBD1	TRBJ2-1	16	many	TRBV20-1	CSARSGQGHSYNEQFF	TGCAGTGCTAGATCAGGACAGGGCCACAGCTACAATGAGCAGTTCTTC
NA	TRBJ2-1	12	few	TRBV5-1	CASRGTENEQFF	TGCGCCAGCAGAGGGACGGAGAATGAGCAGTTCTTC
TRBD1	TRBJ2-7	15	NA	TRBV20-1	CSARPGQVSSYEQYF	TGCAGTGCTAGACCGGGACAGGTCAGCTCCTACGAGCAGTACTTC
NA	TRBJ1-2	16	many	TRBV7-2	CASSRGAGDTDYGYTF	TGTGCCAGCAGTCGAGGGGCAGGGGACACTGACTATGGCTACACCTTC
NA	TRBJ1-1	11	few	TRBV20-1	CRGRRGAEAFF	TGCAGGGGCCGAAGAGGGGCTGAAGCTTTCTTT
TRBD2	TRBJ2-7	14	few	TRBV10-3	CAISGDSGGPEQYF	TGTGCCATCAGTGGTGATAGCGGGGGGCCCGAGCAGTACTTC
TRBD2	TRBJ2-3	17	many	TRBV11-2	CASSHSGASGITDTQYF	TGTGCCAGCAGCCACTCAGGGGCTAGCGGGATCACAGATACGCAGTATTTT
TRBD1	TRBJ1-6	17	few	TRBV12-3/TRBV12-4	CASTLGQGASYNSPLHF	TGTGCCAGCACTTTAGGACAGGGGGCATCCTATAATTCACCCCTCCACTTT
NA	TRBJ1-5	15	few	TRBV6-1	CASTLTGDSNQPQHF	TGTGCCAGCACCTTAACGGGTGATAGCAATCAGCCCCAGCATTTT
NA	TRBJ1-5	15	few	TRBV12-3/TRBV12-4	CASSLEGISNQPQHF	TGTGCCAGCAGTTTAGAAGGTATCAGCAATCAGCCCCAGCATTTT
NA	TRBJ2-2	17	NA	TRBV25-1	CASSDSAGSTTTGELFF	TGTGCCAGCAGTGATTCGGCAGGGTCAACCACCACCGGGGAGCTGTTTTTT
TRBD1	TRBJ2-5	13	many	TRBV18	CASSPDRQETQYF	TGTGCCAGCTCACCGGACAGGCAAGAGACCCAGTACTTC
NA	TRBJ2-1	16	NA	TRBV21-1	CASSMGVLAGNNEQFF	TGTGCCAGCAGCATGGGTGTACTAGCGGGAAACAATGAGCAGTTCTTC
NA	TRBJ2-7	13	many	TRBV10-3	CATSGDRAYEQYF	TGTGCCACCTCTGGGGACCGCGCCTACGAGCAGTACTTC
NA	TRBJ2-7	18	NA	TRBV21-1	CASSNIRMVGQSPYEQYF	TGTGCCAGCAGCAATATTAGGATGGTGGGACAGAGCCCCTACGAGCAGTACTTC
TRBD2	TRBJ2-5	19	once	TRBV18	CASSPTLAGGLATAETQYF	TGTGCCAGCTCACCGACGCTAGCGGGAGGGCTGGCCACGGCAGAGACCCAGTACTTC
TRBD1	TRBJ1-5	17	many	TRBV6-6	CASSSKDRGGNNQPQHF	TGTGCCAGCAGTTCCAAGGACAGGGGAGGGAACAATCAGCCCCAGCATTTT